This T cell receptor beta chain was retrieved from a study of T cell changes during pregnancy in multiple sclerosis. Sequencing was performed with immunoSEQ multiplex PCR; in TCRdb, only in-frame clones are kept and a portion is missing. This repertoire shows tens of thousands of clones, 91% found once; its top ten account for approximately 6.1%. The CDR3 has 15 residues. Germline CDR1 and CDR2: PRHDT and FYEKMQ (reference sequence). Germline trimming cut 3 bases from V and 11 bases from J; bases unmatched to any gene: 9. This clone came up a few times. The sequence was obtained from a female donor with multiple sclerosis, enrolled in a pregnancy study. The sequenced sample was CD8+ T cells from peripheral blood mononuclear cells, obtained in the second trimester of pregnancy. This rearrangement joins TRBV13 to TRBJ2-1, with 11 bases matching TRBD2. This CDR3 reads CASSFDEASGRQQFF. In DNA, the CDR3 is TGTGCCAGCAGCTTTGACGAGGCTAGCGGGAGGCAGCAGTTCTTC. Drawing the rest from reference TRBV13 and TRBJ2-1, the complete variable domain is AAGVIQSPRHLIKEKRETATLKCYPIPRHDTVYWYQQGPGQDPQFLISFYEKMQSDKGSIPDRFSAQQFSDYHSELNMSSLELGDSALYFCASSFDEASGRQQFFGPGTRLTVL.